This T cell receptor (beta chain) is from a study of Tregs in tolerant kidney transplant recipients. Findings and limits, study-wide: For some patients, primers changed over time, blocking nucleotide-level comparison. Tregs expanded with activated donor B cells seemed most donor-specific.

This CDR3 spans 14 amino acids. Trimming shortened V by 4 bases and J by 2 bases, and 11 bases separated the two germline ends. Per germline, CDR1 SEHNR and CDR2 FQNEAQ (reference sequence). Points on this clone: Its antigen is still unknown.

Clones were read by immunoSEQ multiplex PCR, and TCRdb kept only the in-frame ones, dropping some. The sample has about 110,000 clones, roughly 90% seen once; the top ten hold approximately 0.3%. The genes are TRBV7-9 and TRBJ1-1, with a tentative D call TRBD1 (6 bases). The sequence came from a human donor who received a combined kidney and bone marrow transplant. The sequenced sample was CD4+ T cells from blood, obtained before the transplant. The CDR3 nucleotides read TGTGCCAGCAGCTCTGCACAGGGAAACACTGAAGCTTTCTTT. It encodes CASSSAQGNTEAFF.